This TCR beta chain was recorded in a study of CD8+CD57+ T cells in acquired aplastic anemia. Researchers used genomic DNA as the template to profile TCR beta VDJ and CDR3. TCRdb reprocessed the reads with MiXCR, giving one entry per CDR3 protein. The sample records fewer than 200,000 distinct CDR3 sequences, 48% being singletons. Per germline, CDR1 PRHDT and CDR2 FYEKMQ (reference sequence). Trimming left V 3 bases short and J 6 bases short, with 9 bases between. There are 12 residues in the CDR3. Sequenced patients had shown CD8+CD57+ cell expansion by flow cytometry. This clonotype was observed at least ten times.

This chain links TRBV13 with TRBJ2-7; no firm D call. The sequence was obtained from a human donor with aplastic anemia. The specimen was sorted CD4+, CD8+, or CD8+CD57+ T cells (not recorded which) from PBMCs. This CDR3 reads CASSLRGFEQYF. The CDR3 bases are TGTGCCAGCAGCTTGAGAGGATTCGAGCAGTACTTC.